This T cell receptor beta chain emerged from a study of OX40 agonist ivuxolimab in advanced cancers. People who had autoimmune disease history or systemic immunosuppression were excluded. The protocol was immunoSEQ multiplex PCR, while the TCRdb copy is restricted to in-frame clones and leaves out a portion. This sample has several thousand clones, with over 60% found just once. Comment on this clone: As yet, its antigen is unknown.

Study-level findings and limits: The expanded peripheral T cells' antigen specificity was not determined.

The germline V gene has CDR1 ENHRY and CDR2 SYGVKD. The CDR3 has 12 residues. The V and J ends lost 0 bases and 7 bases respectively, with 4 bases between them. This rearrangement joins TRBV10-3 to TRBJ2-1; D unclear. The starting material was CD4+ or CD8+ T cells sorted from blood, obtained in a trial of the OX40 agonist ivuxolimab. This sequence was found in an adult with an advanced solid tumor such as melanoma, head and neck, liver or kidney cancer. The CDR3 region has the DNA TGTGCCATCAGTGAGTCGGATAATGAGCAGTTCTTC. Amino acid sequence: CAISESDNEQFF.